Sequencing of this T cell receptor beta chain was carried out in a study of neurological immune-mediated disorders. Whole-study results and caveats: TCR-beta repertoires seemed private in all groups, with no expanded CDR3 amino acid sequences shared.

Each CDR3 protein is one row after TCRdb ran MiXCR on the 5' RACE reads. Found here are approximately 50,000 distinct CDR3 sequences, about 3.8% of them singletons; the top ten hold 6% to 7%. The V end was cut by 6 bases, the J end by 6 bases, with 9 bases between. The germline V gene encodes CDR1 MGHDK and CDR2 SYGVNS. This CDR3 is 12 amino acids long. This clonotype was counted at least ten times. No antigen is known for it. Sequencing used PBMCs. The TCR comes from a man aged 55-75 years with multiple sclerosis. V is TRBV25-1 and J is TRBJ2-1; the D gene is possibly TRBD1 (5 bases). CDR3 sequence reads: CASSYTGNEQFF. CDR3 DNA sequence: TGTGCCAGCAGCTACACAGGCAATGAGCAGTTCTTC.